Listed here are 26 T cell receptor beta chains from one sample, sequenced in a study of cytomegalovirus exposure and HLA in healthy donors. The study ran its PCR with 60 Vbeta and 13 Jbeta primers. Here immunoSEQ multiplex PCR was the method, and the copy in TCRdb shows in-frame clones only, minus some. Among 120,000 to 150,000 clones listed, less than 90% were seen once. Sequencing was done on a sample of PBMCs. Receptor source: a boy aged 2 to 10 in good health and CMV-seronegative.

CDR3 bases: TGTGCCAGCAGCCGCATAGCGGGTCCCTACAATGAGCAGTTCTTC. Protein sequence: CASSRIAGPYNEQFF. The rearrangement uses TRBV4-2 and TRBJ2-1, with TRBD2 matching over 7 bases. J was trimmed by 2 bases and V by 4 bases; bases with no gene match: 5. The CDR3 sequence is 15 residues long. Germline lookup yields CDR1 LGHNA and CDR2 YNFKEQ.

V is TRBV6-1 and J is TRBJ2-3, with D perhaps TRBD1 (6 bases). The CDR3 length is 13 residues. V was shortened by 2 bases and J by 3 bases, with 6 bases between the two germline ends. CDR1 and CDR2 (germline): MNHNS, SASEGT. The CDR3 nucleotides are TGTGCCAGCAGTGAAAGGGGGACAGATACGCAGTATTTT. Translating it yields CASSERGTDTQYF.

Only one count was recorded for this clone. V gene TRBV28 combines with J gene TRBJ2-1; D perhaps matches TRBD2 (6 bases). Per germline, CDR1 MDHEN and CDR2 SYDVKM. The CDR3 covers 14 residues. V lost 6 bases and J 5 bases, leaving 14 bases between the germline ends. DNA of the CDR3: TGTGCCAGCAGCTTTAGCGGCTCGAACAATGAGCAGTTCTTC. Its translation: CASSFSGSNNEQFF.

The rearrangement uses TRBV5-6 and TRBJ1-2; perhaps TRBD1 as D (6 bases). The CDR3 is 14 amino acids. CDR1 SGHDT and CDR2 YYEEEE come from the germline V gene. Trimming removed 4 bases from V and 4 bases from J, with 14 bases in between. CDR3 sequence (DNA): TGTGCCAGCAGCCTAGGACAGAACATCTATGGCTACACCTTC. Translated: CASSLGQNIYGYTF.

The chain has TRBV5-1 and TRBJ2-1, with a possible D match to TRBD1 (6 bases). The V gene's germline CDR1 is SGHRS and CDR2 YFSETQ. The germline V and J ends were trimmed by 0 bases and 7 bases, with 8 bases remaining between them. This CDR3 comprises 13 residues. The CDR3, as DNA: TGCGCCAGCAGCTTGGCCGGACAGAATGAGCAGTTCTTC. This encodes CASSLAGQNEQFF. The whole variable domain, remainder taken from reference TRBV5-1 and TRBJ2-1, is KAGVTQTPRYLIKTRGQQVTLSCSPISGHRSVSWYQQTPGQGLQFLFEYFSETQRNKGNFPGRFSGRQFSNSRSEMNVSTLELGDSALYLCASSLAGQNEQFFGPGTRLTVL.

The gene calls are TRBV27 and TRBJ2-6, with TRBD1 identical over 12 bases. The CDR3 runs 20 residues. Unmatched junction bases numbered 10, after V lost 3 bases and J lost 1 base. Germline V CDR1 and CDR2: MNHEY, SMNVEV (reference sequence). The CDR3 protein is CASSFSGTGGAWSGANVLTF. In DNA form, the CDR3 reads TGTGCCAGCAGTTTTTCCGGGACAGGGGGCGCTTGGTCTGGGGCCAACGTCCTGACTTTC.

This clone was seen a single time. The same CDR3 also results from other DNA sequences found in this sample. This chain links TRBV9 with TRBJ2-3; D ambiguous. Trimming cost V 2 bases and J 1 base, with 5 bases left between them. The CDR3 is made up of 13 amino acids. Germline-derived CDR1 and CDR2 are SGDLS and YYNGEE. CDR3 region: CASSVQGTDTQYF. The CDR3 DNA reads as TGTGCCAGCAGCGTGCAGGGCACAGATACGCAGTATTTT.

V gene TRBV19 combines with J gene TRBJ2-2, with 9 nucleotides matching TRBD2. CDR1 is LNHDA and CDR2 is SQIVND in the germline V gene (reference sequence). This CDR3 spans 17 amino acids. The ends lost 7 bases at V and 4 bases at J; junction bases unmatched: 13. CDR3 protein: CASIRAGGPFGTGELFF. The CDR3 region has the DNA TGTGCCAGTATCAGGGCGGGAGGGCCTTTTGGCACCGGGGAGCTGTTTTTT.

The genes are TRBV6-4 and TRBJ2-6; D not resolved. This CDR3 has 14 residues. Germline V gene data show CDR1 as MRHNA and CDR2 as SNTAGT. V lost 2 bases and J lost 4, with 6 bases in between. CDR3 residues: CASSDGLGANVLTF. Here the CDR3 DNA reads TGTGCCAGCAGTGACGGGCTAGGGGCCAACGTCCTGACTTTC.

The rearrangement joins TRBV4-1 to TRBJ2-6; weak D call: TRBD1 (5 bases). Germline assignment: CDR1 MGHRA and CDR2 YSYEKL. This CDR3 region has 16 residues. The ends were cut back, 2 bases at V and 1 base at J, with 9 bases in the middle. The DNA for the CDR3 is TGCGCCAGCAGCCAACCAACAGGTTCTGGGGCCAACGTCCTGACTTTC. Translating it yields CASSQPTGSGANVLTF.

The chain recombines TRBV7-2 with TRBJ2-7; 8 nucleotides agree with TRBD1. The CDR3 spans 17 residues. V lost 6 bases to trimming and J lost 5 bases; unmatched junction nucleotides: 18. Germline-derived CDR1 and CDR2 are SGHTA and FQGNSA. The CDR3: CASRKYSSGGGWDEQYF. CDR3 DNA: TGTGCCAGCAGAAAATACAGTTCAGGGGGCGGGTGGGACGAGCAGTACTTC. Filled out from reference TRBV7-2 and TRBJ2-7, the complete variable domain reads GAGVSQSPSNKVTEKGKDVELRCDPISGHTALYWYRQSLGQGLEFLIYFQGNSAPDKSGLPSDRFSAERTGGSVSTLTIQRTQQEDSAVYLCASRKYSSGGGWDEQYFGPGTRLTVT.

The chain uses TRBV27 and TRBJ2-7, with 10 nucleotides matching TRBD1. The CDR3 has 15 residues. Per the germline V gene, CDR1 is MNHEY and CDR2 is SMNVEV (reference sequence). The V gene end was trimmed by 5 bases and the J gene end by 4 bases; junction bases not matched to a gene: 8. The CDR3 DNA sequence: TGTGCCAGCAGTCAAACGCCGGGACAGGGGTACGAGCAGTACTTC. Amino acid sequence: CASSQTPGQGYEQYF.

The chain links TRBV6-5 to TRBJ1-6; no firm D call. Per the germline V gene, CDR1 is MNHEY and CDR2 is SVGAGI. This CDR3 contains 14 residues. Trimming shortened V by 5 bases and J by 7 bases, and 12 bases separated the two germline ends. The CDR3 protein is CASSPETENSPLHF. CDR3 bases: TGTGCCAGCAGTCCGGAGACCGAAAATTCACCCCTCCACTTT.

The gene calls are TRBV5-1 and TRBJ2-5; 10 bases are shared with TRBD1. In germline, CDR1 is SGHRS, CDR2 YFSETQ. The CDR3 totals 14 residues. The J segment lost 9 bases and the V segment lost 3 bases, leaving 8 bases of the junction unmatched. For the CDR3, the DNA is TGCGCCAGCAGCTCCGGGACAGGGGATATGCCCCAGTACTTC. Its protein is CASSSGTGDMPQYF.

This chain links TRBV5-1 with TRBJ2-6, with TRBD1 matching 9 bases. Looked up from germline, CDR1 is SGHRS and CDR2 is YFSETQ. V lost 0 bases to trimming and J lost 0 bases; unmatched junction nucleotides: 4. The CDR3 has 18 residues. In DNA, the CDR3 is TGCGCCAGCAGCTTGGTGGGACAGGGCTTCTCTGGGGCCAACGTCCTGACTTTC. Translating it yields CASSLVGQGFSGANVLTF.

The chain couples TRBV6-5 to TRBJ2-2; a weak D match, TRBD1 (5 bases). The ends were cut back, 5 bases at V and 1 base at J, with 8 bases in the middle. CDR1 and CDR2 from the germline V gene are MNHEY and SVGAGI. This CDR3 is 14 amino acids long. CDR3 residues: CASSIGQNTGELFF. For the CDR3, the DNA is TGTGCCAGCAGTATCGGACAGAACACCGGGGAGCTGTTTTTT.

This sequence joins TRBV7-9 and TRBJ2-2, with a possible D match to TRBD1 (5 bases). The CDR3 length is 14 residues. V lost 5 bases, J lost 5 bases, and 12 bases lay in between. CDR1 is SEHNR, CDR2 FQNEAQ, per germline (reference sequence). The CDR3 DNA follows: TGTGCCAGCAGCGCACCAGGGATTACCGGGGAGCTGTTTTTT. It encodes CASSAPGITGELFF. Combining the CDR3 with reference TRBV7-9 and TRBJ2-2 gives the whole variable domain DTGVSQNPRHKITKRGQNVTFRCDPISEHNRLYWYRQTLGQGPEFLTYFQNEAQLEKSRLLSDRFSAERPKGSFSTLEIQRTEQGDSAMYLCASSAPGITGELFFGEGSRLTVL.

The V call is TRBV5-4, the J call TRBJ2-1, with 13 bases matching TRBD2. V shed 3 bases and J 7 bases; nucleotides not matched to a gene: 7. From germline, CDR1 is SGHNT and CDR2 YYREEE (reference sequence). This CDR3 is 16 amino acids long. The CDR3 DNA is TGTGCCAGCAGCTCTGGACTAGCGGGAGTCCTGAATGAGCAGTTCTTC. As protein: CASSSGLAGVLNEQFF.

For the CDR3, the DNA is TGTGCCAGCAGCGGGGGGATTACTGAAGCTTTCTTT. This translates into CASSGGITEAFF. V is TRBV7-9 and J is TRBJ1-1; possible D gene TRBD1, 5 bases. Germline lookup yields CDR1 SEHNR and CDR2 FQNEAQ (reference sequence). The CDR3 totals 12 residues. The V end was cut by 5 bases, the J end by 5 bases, with 9 bases between.

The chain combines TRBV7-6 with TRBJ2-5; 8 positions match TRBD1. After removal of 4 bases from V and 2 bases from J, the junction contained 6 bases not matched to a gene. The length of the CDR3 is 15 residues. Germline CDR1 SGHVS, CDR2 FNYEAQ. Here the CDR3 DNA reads TGTGCCAGCAGCTCCAGGTACAGGGGGCAAGAGACCCAGTACTTC. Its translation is CASSSRYRGQETQYF.

This chain's CDR3 is CASGFDQSRGNYGYTF. The CDR3 nucleotides read TGTGCTAGTGGTTTTGATCAAAGCAGGGGGAACTATGGCTACACCTTC. This chain joins TRBV12-5 and TRBJ1-2; 7 nucleotides align to TRBD1. Germline values: CDR1 LGHNT, CDR2 FRNRAP. The V gene end was trimmed by 3 bases and the J gene end by 2 bases; junction bases not matched to a gene: 9. The length of the CDR3 is 16 residues.

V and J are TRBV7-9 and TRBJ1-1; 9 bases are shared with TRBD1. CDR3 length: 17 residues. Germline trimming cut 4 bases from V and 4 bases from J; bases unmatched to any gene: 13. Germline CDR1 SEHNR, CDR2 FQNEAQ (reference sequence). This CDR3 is CASSSPAARDRVTEAFF. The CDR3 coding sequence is TGTGCCAGCAGCTCACCCGCGGCCAGGGACAGGGTCACTGAAGCTTTCTTT.

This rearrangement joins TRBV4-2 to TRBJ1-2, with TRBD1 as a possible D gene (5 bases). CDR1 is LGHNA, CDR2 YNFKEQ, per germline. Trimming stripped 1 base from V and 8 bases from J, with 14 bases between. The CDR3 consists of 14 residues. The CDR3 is CASSQVGAGYGYTF. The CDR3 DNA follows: TGTGCCAGCAGCCAAGTCGGTGCAGGGTACGGCTACACCTTC.

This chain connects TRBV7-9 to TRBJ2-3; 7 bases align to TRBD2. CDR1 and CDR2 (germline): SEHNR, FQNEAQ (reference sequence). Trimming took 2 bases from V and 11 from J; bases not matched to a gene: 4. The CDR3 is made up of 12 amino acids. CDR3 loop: CASSLMSGGQYF. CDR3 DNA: TGTGCCAGCAGCTTAATGTCGGGAGGGCAGTATTTT.

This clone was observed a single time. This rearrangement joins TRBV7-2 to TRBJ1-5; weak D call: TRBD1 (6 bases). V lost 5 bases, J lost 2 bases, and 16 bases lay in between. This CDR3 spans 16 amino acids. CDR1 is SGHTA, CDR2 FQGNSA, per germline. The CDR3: CASSPGTGIGNQPQHF. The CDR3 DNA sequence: TGTGCCAGCAGCCCCGGTACAGGGATAGGCAATCAGCCCCAGCATTTT.

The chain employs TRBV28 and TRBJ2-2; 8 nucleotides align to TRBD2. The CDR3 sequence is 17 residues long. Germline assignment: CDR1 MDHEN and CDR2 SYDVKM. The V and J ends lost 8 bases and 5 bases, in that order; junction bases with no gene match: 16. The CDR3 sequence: CASGNQGREDWTGELFF. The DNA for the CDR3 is TGTGCCAGCGGGAACCAAGGGCGGGAGGATTGGACCGGGGAGCTGTTTTTT.